Listed here are 21 T cell receptor beta chains from one sample, sequenced in a study of identical twins. TCRdb analysed the 5' RACE reads with MiXCR anew, one entry per CDR3 protein. Among 450,000 or so distinct CDR3 sequences listed, 14% were seen once. The same specimen was also included in a second study, on yellow fever vaccine responses in identical twins.

Sequencing was carried out using CD4+ T cells sorted from blood. These receptor sequences come from a young woman in good health.

The chain joins TRBV6-6 to TRBJ2-7, with D perhaps matching TRBD1 (6 bases). This CDR3 has 13 residues. In germline, CDR1 is MNHNY, CDR2 SVGAGI (reference sequence). V was cut by 5 bases and J by 3 bases, with 11 bases left in between. This chain's CDR3 is CASSRDTDYEQYF. The CDR3 DNA reads TGTGCCAGCAGTCGGGACACAGACTACGAGCAGTACTTC.

V is TRBV11-2 and J is TRBJ2-7; D unresolved. This CDR3 is 11 amino acids long. V lost 2 bases and J lost 6, with 5 bases in between. Germline V CDR1 and CDR2: SGHAT, FQNNGV. This chain's CDR3 is CASSLKVEQYF. CDR3 DNA sequence: TGTGCCAGCAGCTTAAAGGTCGAGCAGTACTTC.

This clonotype was seen a handful of times. V usage is TRBV5-5 and J usage is TRBJ1-5; no clear D gene. Per the germline V gene, CDR1 is SGHKS and CDR2 is YYEKEE (reference sequence). The CDR3 is 14 residues long. V shed 1 base and J shed 6 bases, with 11 bases lying between them. CDR3 protein: CASSLMGLPQPQHF. CDR3 nucleotide sequence: TGTGCCAGCAGCTTGATGGGGTTGCCTCAGCCCCAGCATTTT.

This sequence joins TRBV11-2 and TRBJ1-2, with D unclear. This CDR3 contains 11 residues. CDR1 and CDR2 (germline): SGHAT, FQNNGV. V gave up 0 bases and J gave up 8 bases, with 4 bases separating them. CDR3: CASSLDVGYTF. The CDR3 DNA is TGTGCCAGCAGCTTAGATGTCGGCTACACCTTC.

This clonotype has a handful of counts. The V call is TRBV10-1, the J call TRBJ1-4; D unresolved. Germline V CDR1 and CDR2: WNHNN, SYGVQD (reference sequence). The CDR3 totals 14 residues. Trimming took 0 bases from V and 8 from J, leaving 10 bases between them. CDR3 bases: TGCGCCAGCAGTGAGTCGTTGATGGAAGAAAAACTGTTTTTT. Translated: CASSESLMEEKLFF.

This clonotype has just a few counts. V is TRBV13 and J is TRBJ2-3, with 10 nucleotides matching TRBD2. Germline V gene data show CDR1 as PRHDT and CDR2 as FYEKMQ (reference sequence). Germline trimming cut 2 bases from V and 5 bases from J; bases unmatched to any gene: 19. The CDR3 totals 20 residues. DNA for the CDR3: TGTGCCAGCAGCTTATCCGAAGGACCGCCACTAGCGGGAACAAGAGATACGCAGTATTTT. This translates into CASSLSEGPPLAGTRDTQYF.

The V and J genes are TRBV5-1 and TRBJ2-7; D uncertain. Germline CDR1 is SGHRS and CDR2 is YFSETQ. The CDR3 sequence is 16 residues long. Trimming pared 0 bases from V and 0 bases from J, leaving 13 bases between. The DNA for the CDR3 is TGCGCCAGCAGCTTGGAGTTTGGGCAGTCCTCCTACGAGCAGTACTTC. This sequence encodes CASSLEFGQSSYEQYF.

The rearrangement uses TRBV6-5 and TRBJ2-7; D is undetermined. The CDR3 loop spans 13 amino acids. Trimming removed 4 bases at V and 5 bases at J, with 12 bases between. Germline V gene sequence: CDR1 MNHEY, CDR2 SVGAGI. CDR3 loop: CASSSPSWNEQYF. CDR3 sequence (DNA): TGTGCCAGCAGTTCTCCCAGTTGGAACGAGCAGTACTTC.

This clonotype has ten or more counts. The chain links TRBV5-1 to TRBJ2-1; D call uncertain. Trimming took off 0 bases at V and 0 bases at J, with 7 bases between the two ends. This CDR3 comprises 15 residues. Germline V CDR1 and CDR2: SGHRS, YFSETQ. Written as DNA, the CDR3 is TGCGCCAGCAGCTTGGGATCTAGCTCCTACAATGAGCAGTTCTTC. It translates to CASSLGSSSYNEQFF.

The chain combines TRBV28 with TRBJ2-1; D might be TRBD2 (6 bases). With 9 bases removed from V and 2 bases from J, the gap between germline ends came to 20 bases. The CDR3 length is 16 residues. Germline V gene sequence: CDR1 MDHEN, CDR2 SYDVKM. The CDR3, as DNA: TGTGCCAGAATATTACCGGCTAGCGATACCTACAATGAGCAGTTCTTC. As protein: CARILPASDTYNEQFF.

Only a few counts were recorded for this clonotype. This chain connects TRBV5-6 to TRBJ2-7; 7 bases are shared with TRBD1. This CDR3 spans 15 amino acids. CDR1 is SGHDT, CDR2 YYEEEE, per germline. V lost 3 bases and J lost 0; bases outside the gene matches: 6. The CDR3 coding sequence is TGTGCCAGCAGCTACCCCGGGACAGCCTCCTACGAGCAGTACTTC. Encoded protein: CASSYPGTASYEQYF. Full variable domain (rest looked up from reference TRBV5-6 and TRBJ2-7): DAGVTQSPTHLIKTRGQQVTLRCSPKSGHDTVSWYQQALGQGPQFIFQYYEEEERQRGNFPDRFSGHQFPNYSSELNVNALLLGDSALYLCASSYPGTASYEQYFGPGTRLTVT.

This clonotype was detected a few times. The rearrangement joins TRBV20-1 to TRBJ1-5; D is unresolved. Between the trimmed V and J ends, which lost 1 base and 0 bases, there was a span of 7 bases. The germline V gene encodes CDR1 DFQATT and CDR2 SNEGSKA (reference sequence). The CDR3 covers 14 residues. CDR3 coding DNA: TGCAGTGCTAGAGCCGGCCTTAGCAATCAGCCCCAGCATTTT. Translating gives CSARAGLSNQPQHF.

This clonotype was counted a few times. The CDR3 nucleotides are TGTGCCAGCAGTGAACGGTCAGCTGGGGCCAACGTCCTGACTTTC. It encodes CASSERSAGANVLTF. The rearrangement links TRBV2 to TRBJ2-6; D is ambiguous. The CDR3 runs to 15 residues. In germline, CDR1 is SNHLY, CDR2 FYNNEI. V lost 2 bases to trimming and J lost 2 bases, with 7 bases between them.

The CDR3 DNA reads as TGTGCCAGCAAAACGGGACAAGGCACAGATACGCAGTATTTT. Its translation: CASKTGQGTDTQYF. The rearrangement links TRBV6-2 or TRBV6-3 to TRBJ2-3; D might be TRBD1 (6 bases). CDR1 and CDR2 (germline): MNHEY, SVGEGT. The length of the CDR3 is 14 residues. V was pared by 7 bases and J by 1 base, with 12 bases between.

This chain joins TRBV6-5 and TRBJ1-2, with 7 bases lining up with TRBD1. The V gene end was trimmed by 2 bases and the J gene end by 4 bases; junction bases not matched to a gene: 7. This CDR3 region has 15 residues. Germline V gene sequence: CDR1 MNHEY, CDR2 SVGAGI. CDR3 in amino acids: CASSYARTGLYGYTF. The CDR3 DNA follows: TGTGCCAGCAGTTACGCCAGGACAGGCCTCTATGGCTACACCTTC.

This clonotype was counted only a few times. This chain uses TRBV7-9 with TRBJ2-7, with D possibly being TRBD2 (5 bases). CDR1 SEHNR and CDR2 FQNEAQ come from the germline V gene (reference sequence). This CDR3 has 16 residues. V lost 5 bases, J lost 0 bases, and 17 bases lay in between. In nucleotides, the CDR3 is TGTGCCAGCAGCCCCATCTGGACGGGGAGCTCCTACGAGCAGTACTTC. Amino acids: CASSPIWTGSSYEQYF.

This clonotype was found a few times. The J gene is TRBJ2-3, the V gene TRBV2, with 9 nucleotides matching TRBD1. Germline values: CDR1 SNHLY, CDR2 FYNNEI. This CDR3 has 14 residues. The ends lost 7 bases at V and 5 bases at J; junction bases unmatched: 7. The CDR3 region has the DNA TGTGCCAGCAAGCCCGGGACAGGGAGAGATACGCAGTATTTT. Amino acid sequence: CASKPGTGRDTQYF. Variable domain in full (rest from reference TRBV2 and TRBJ2-3): EPEVTQTPSHQVTQMGQEVILRCVPISNHLYFYWYRQILGQKVEFLVSFYNNEISEKSEIFDDQFSVERPDGSNFTLKIRSTKLEDSAMYFCASKPGTGRDTQYFGPGTRLTVL.

The chain joins TRBV12-3 or TRBV12-4 to TRBJ2-7, with D perhaps TRBD1 (6 bases). This CDR3 comprises 13 residues. Trimming took off 6 bases at V and 1 base at J, with 10 bases between the two ends. The CDR3 coding sequence is TGTGCCAGCAGCCGACAGGCATCCTACGAGCAGTACTTC. Translating gives CASSRQASYEQYF.

This clonotype was picked up a small number of times. This chain joins TRBV30 and TRBJ2-2; D is undetermined. The V and J ends lost 1 base and 6 bases respectively, with 3 bases between them. Germline-derived CDR1 and CDR2 are GTSNPN and SVGIG (reference sequence). This CDR3 contains 11 residues. Here the CDR3 DNA reads TGTGCCTGGAGTGGGGCCGGGGAGCTGTTTTTT. Translation: CAWSGAGELFF.

This clonotype was seen only a few times. The CDR3 DNA follows: TGCAGTGCCCAGCTAACAGCCTACGAGCAGTACTTC. It is translated as CSAQLTAYEQYF. The J gene is TRBJ2-7, the V gene TRBV20-1; D is undetermined. This CDR3 contains 12 residues. V gave up 6 bases and J gave up 2 bases, with 11 bases separating them. Germline V gene lookup returns CDR1 DFQATT and CDR2 SNEGSKA (reference sequence).

This clonotype was seen many times. The chain's CDR3 is CASGRDLATDTQYF. The CDR3 region has the DNA TGTGCCAGCGGCCGGGACTTGGCCACAGATACGCAGTATTTT. The chain recombines TRBV12-3 or TRBV12-4 with TRBJ2-3; tentative D call: TRBD2 (6 bases). CDR3 length equals 14 residues. Trimming took 8 bases from V and 2 from J, leaving 14 bases between them.